A selection of T cell receptor beta chains follows, all from one sample in a study of T cells in Graves' hyperthyroidism and ophthalmopathy. TCRdb ran MiXCR on the multiplex PCR reads and lists one entry per CDR3 protein. Of 530,000 or so distinct CDR3 sequences listed, roughly 50% were seen once; the top ten hold about 8.3%. The sample was peripheral blood or thyroid tissue (not recorded which). Source of these receptors: a woman aged 18-29 years with Graves' hyperthyroidism. Both conserved end residues are part of each CDR3. A D gene is named only where the DNA matches it firmly. Clone size appears in some rows only: once, few, many, or a class for an expanded clone.

>TRBJ1-5|TRBV7-2|many|-
TGTGCCAGCAGCTTAGAACGCAATCAGCCCCAGCATTTT
CASSLERNQPQHF
>TRBJ2-6|TRBV11-3|-|-
TGTGCCAGCAGCTTAGGGGGGGTGGGGACAGTCCTGACTTTC
CASSLGGVGTVLTF
>TRBJ1-2|TRBV29-1|-|TRBD1
TGCAGCGTCTCTTATGGTACTGAGGGGGCGCATGGCTACACCTTC
CSVSYGTEGAHGYTF
>TRBJ2-7|TRBV12-3/TRBV12-4|-|TRBD1
TGTGCCAGCAGTTCGACAGGGGCCCGGTACGAGCAGTACTTC
CASSSTGARYEQYF
>TRBJ1-4|TRBV6-1|-|TRBD1
TGTGCCAGCACCTTGACAGGGGGGGGTGAAAAACTGTTTTTT
CASTLTGGGEKLFF
>TRBJ1-4|TRBV12-3/TRBV12-4|many|-
TGTGCCAGCACCCTAAGTCCGTGGCGGATCAATGAAAAACTGTTTTTT
CASTLSPWRINEKLFF
>TRBJ2-5|TRBV24-1|-|TRBD2
TGTGCCACCAGTGAGGATAGCGGGAGGGGGAATGAGACCCAGTACTTC
CATSEDSGRGNETQYF
>TRBJ2-7|TRBV11-2|many|-
TGTGCCAGCAGCGCCGGGACCAACGAGCAGTACTTC
CASSAGTNEQYF
>TRBJ1-2|TRBV7-9|many|TRBD1
TGTGCCAGCAGCGTAAGGACAGGGGATGGCTACACCTTC
CASSVRTGDGYTF
>TRBJ2-2|TRBV20-1|-|-
TGCAGTGCTACCCCCGGGGTCTCTGCGAACACCGGGGAGCTGTTTTTT
CSATPGVSANTGELFF
>TRBJ2-7|TRBV5-1|many|-
TGCGCCAGCAGCTTGGTGGACAGATACTACGAGCAGTACTTC
CASSLVDRYYEQYF
>TRBJ1-1|TRBV12-3/TRBV12-4|many|-
TGTGCCAGCAGTTTCGAAGGGTTCACTGAAGCTTTCTTT
CASSFEGFTEAFF
>TRBJ1-1|TRBV2|-|TRBD1
TGTGCCAGCAGTGAAACCCGGGGACAGGTGAACACTGAAGCTTTCTTT
CASSETRGQVNTEAFF
>TRBJ2-7|TRBV29-1|many|-
TGCAGCGTTGAAGATCCGACGGGGAGCTCCTACGAGCAGTACTTC
CSVEDPTGSSYEQYF
>TRBJ2-7|TRBV20-1|-|TRBD1
TGCAGTGCTAGAGATTTGGCCCCGGGACAGGGCTACGAGCAGTACTTC
CSARDLAPGQGYEQYF
>TRBJ1-2|TRBV9|-|-
TGTGCCAGCAGCGTACTGGCGGACTCTGGAAACACCTTC
CASSVLADSGNTF
>TRBJ2-1|TRBV12-3/TRBV12-4|-|TRBD2
TGTGCCAGCAGTAACATAGCGGGAGGGTTATTTGAGCAGTTCTTC
CASSNIAGGLFEQFF
>TRBJ2-7|TRBV20-1|-|-
TGCAGTGCTAGGCCCATGGCCAGCAGCTCCTACGAGCAGTACTTC
CSARPMASSSYEQYF
>TRBJ2-5|TRBV2|-|-
TGTGCCAGCAGCCAAGATTCGGGGAGGGAGACCCAGTACTTC
CASSQDSGRETQYF
>TRBJ1-2|TRBV7-3|many|TRBD1
TGTGCCAGCAGCTACGGTCCGGGACAGGGAGATAGGGGCTACACCTTC
CASSYGPGQGDRGYTF
>TRBJ1-1|TRBV7-9|once|-
TGTGCCAGCAGCTCAACGGGGAAGGGACTTCACACTGAAGCTTTCTTT
CASSSTGKGLHTEAFF
>TRBJ2-5|TRBV20-1|-|-
TGCAGTGCTGGTGCCAGCAGGGAGGTCGGACGACAAGAGACCCAGTACTTC
CSAGASREVGRQETQYF
>TRBJ2-7|TRBV2|-|-
TGTGCTACTAGCAGCCGAGGTCGGAGCGGGCCCTTCGGCGAGCAGTACTTC
CATSSRGRSGPFGEQYF
>TRBJ2-7|TRBV5-5|-|TRBD2
TGTGCCAGCAGCCAAGGAAAGAGAAGCGGGAAGGTCGAGCAGTACTTC
CASSQGKRSGKVEQYF
>TRBJ1-1|TRBV29-1|many|TRBD1
TGCAGCGTTGAAAATAGTAAGGGGGCGCCAATTGAAGCTTTCTTT
CSVENSKGAPIEAFF
>TRBJ2-7|TRBV9|-|-
TGTGCCAGCAGCGTAGGACCTCCCGCGGGCGGGTTTGGTAGCGAGCAGTACTTC
CASSVGPPAGGFGSEQYF
>TRBJ2-7|TRBV11-3|many|-
TGTGCCAGCAGCGCGACACTTAGCTACGAGCAGTACTTC
CASSATLSYEQYF
>TRBJ1-2|TRBV5-1|-|-
TGCGCCAGCAGCTTGGTAGGGGAGAACTATGGCTACACCTTC
CASSLVGENYGYTF
>TRBJ2-7|TRBV14|many|TRBD2
TGTGCCAGCAGCCAAGAAGGTAGCGGGAGATACGAGCAGTACTTC
CASSQEGSGRYEQYF
>TRBJ2-5|TRBV29-1|many|-
TGCAGCGCCGCCCTTGCTGAAGAGACCCAGTACTTC
CSAALAEETQYF
>TRBJ2-5|TRBV2|many|TRBD1
TGTGCCAGCAGTAAGGGACAGGAACAAGAGACCCAGTACTTC
CASSKGQEQETQYF
>TRBJ1-5|TRBV7-6|-|TRBD1
TGTGCCAGCAGCAGGGGGGACAGGGAGGAAAATCAGCCCCAGCATTTT
CASSRGDREENQPQHF
>TRBJ2-7|TRBV11-2|-|-
TGTGCCAGCAGCAACCTTCTGGGGAACGACGAGCAGTACTTC
CASSNLLGNDEQYF
>TRBJ2-7|TRBV15|many|-
TGTGCCACCAGCGGGTCGGACTCCCCCTACGAGCAGTACTTC
CATSGSDSPYEQYF
>TRBJ2-7|TRBV3-1|many|TRBD2
TGTGCCAGCACTCAAAGGACTAGCGGCTACGAGCAGTACTTC
CASTQRTSGYEQYF
>TRBJ2-2|TRBV7-2|-|TRBD2
TGTGCCAGCAGCCTTGGACCGGGACTAGCGGGAGATGGCGGGGAGCTGTTTTTT
CASSLGPGLAGDGGELFF
>TRBJ1-2|TRBV7-9|-|-
TGTGCCAGCAGCTCGACATTGACGAGTAACTATGGCTACACCTTC
CASSSTLTSNYGYTF
>TRBJ2-2|TRBV12-3/TRBV12-4|-|-
TGTGCCAGCAGTTTTAATGTGGGTAGGGGAACGTTCACCGGGGAGCTGTTTTTT
CASSFNVGRGTFTGELFF
>TRBJ2-2|TRBV11-2|many|-
TGTGCCAGCAGCTTAAGGGACCATGGTTCGGGCACCGGGGAGCTGTTTTTT
CASSLRDHGSGTGELFF
>TRBJ1-4|TRBV12-3/TRBV12-4|many|-
TGTGCCAGCAGTGAAACAGGCCCGGGGGAAAAACTGTTTTTT
CASSETGPGEKLFF
>TRBJ2-3|TRBV19|many|-
TGTGCCAGTAGCAGGGGAATTACTAGCACAGATACGCAGTATTTT
CASSRGITSTDTQYF
>TRBJ2-7|TRBV20-1|-|-
TGCAGTGCGGGGGACGAGCAGTACTTC
CSAGDEQYF
>TRBJ2-3|TRBV12-3/TRBV12-4|-|-
TGTGCCAGCAAAACGGAAAGCGGCACAGATACGCAGTATTTT
CASKTESGTDTQYF
>TRBJ2-7|TRBV5-1|-|TRBD2
TGCGCCAGCAGAAATGGACCGCGGGAGAGCTCCTACGAGCAGTACTTC
CASRNGPRESSYEQYF
>TRBJ1-1|TRBV6-6|many|-
TGTGCCAGCAGTCACACACGCACTGAAGCTTTCTTT
CASSHTRTEAFF
>TRBJ2-4|TRBV15|few|-
TGTGCCACCAGCAGAGGCGCTAACGTATTAGCCAAAAACATTCAGTACTTC
CATSRGANVLAKNIQYF